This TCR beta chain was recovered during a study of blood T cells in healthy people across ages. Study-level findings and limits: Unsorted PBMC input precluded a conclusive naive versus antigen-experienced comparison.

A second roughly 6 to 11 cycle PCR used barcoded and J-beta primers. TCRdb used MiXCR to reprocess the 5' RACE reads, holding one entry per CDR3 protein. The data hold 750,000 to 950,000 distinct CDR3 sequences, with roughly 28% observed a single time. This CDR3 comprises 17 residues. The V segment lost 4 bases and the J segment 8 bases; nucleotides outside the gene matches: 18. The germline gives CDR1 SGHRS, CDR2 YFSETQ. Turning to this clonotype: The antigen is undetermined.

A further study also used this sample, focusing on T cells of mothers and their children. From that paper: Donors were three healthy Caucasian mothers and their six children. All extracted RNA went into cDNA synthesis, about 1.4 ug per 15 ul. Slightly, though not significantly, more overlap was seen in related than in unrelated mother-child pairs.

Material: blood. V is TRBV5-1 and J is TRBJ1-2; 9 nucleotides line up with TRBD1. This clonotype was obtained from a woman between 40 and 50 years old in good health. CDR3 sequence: CASSTTPGQGGPGGYTF. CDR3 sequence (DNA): TGCGCCAGCAGCACCACTCCGGGACAGGGAGGCCCTGGAGGCTACACCTTC.